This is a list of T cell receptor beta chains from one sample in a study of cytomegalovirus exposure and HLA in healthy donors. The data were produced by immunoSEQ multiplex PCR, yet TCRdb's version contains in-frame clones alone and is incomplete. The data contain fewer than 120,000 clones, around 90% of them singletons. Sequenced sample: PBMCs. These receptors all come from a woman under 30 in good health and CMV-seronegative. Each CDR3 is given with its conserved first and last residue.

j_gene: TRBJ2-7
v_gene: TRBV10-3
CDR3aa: CAISGFRQGTDEQYF

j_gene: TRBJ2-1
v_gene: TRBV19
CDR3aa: CASSIRTSGQASSYNEQFF

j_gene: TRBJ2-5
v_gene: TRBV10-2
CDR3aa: CASSPNKGTGQETQYF

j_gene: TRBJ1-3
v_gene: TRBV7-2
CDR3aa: CASSIQGSGNTIYF

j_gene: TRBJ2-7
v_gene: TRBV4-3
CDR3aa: CASSPTRTGYGSEQYF

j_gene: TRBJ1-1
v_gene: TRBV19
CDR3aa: CASSELHGYENTEAFF

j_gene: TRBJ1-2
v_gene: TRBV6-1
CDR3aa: CASSGTESYGYTF

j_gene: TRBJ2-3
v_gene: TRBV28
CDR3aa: CASSLEEKGTDTQYF

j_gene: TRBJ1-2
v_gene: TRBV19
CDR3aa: CASGRDYGYTF

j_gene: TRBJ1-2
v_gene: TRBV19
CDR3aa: CASNPGTAGGFGYTF

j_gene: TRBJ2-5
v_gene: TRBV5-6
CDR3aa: CASSFSSAQYF

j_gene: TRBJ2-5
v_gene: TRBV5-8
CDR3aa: CASILLYSPVQETQYF

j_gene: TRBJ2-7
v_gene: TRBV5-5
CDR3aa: CASSLAPTGRTYEQYF

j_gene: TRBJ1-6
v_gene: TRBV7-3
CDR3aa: CASSLTVGGVSPLHF

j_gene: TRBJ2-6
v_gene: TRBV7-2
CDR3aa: CASSPLGGATGANVLTF

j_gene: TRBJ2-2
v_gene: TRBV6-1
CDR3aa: CASIERGLGTGELFF